This T cell receptor beta chain was recovered during a study of T cell repertoires in cytomegalovirus infection. This clonotype occurred a few times. Antigen: not known. TCRdb ran MiXCR on the reads and lists one entry per CDR3 protein. The repertoire includes under 300,000 distinct CDR3 sequences, about 20% of them detected once, and about 20% sits in the top ten. Trimming took 4 bases from V and 4 from J, leaving 10 bases between them. The V gene's germline CDR1 is KGHSH and CDR2 LQKENI. CDR3 length: 14 residues. Sequenced here: cultured PBMCs, sampled from culture after CMV antigen stimulation. The sequence came from a human donor in good health (CMV status not recorded). Some clones in this sample may be carry-over from other donors' samples. This rearrangement joins TRBV18 to TRBJ2-2, with a tentative D call TRBD1 (6 bases). The CDR3 loop is CASSRTAVTGELFF. For the CDR3, the DNA is TGTGCCAGCTCACGGACAGCGGTCACCGGGGAGCTGTTTTTT.